Sequencing of this T cell receptor (beta chain) was carried out in a study of spatial heterogeneity in lung cancer. This clonotype has a handful of counts. TCRdb independently ran MiXCR on the 5' RACE reads; one entry per CDR3 protein. This sample yields 35,000 to 55,000 distinct CDR3 sequences, of which roughly an eighth are seen a single time; 55% to 70% belongs to the top ten. Noted time point: sample taken at primary tumor resection. Deletions cut 0 bases from V and 7 bases from J, with 19 bases between. Germline CDR1 reads SGHDN; CDR2 reads FVKESK. CDR3 size: 18 residues. The chain is built from TRBV14 and TRBJ1-6, with a weak D call TRBD1 (5 bases). Here the sequenced sample was PBMCs, taken at surgery. The source of this sequence is a male donor with early-stage non-small cell lung cancer. Here the CDR3 reads CASSQDLSGGYRNSPLHF. The CDR3 nucleotides are TGTGCCAGCAGCCAAGATCTTTCTGGGGGTTATCGGAATTCACCCCTCCACTTT.